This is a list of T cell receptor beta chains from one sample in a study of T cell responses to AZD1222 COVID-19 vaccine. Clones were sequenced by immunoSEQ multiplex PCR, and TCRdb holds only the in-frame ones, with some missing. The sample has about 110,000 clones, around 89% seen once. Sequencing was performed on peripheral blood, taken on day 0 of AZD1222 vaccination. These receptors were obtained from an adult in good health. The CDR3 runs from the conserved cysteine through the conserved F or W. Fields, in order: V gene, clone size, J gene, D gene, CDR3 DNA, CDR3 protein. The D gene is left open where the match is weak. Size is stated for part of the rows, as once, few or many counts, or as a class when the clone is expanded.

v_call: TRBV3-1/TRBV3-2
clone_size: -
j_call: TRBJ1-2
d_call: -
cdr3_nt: TGTGCCAGCAGCCTAGGGCCGGTCTATGGCTACACCTTC
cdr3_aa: CASSLGPVYGYTF

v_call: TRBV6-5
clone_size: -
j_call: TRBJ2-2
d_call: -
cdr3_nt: TGTGCCAGCATCGGGGGCGGGGAGCTGTTTTTT
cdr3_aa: CASIGGGELFF

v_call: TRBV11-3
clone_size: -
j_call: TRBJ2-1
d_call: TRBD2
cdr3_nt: TGTGCCAGCAGCCCGACACTAGCGGGAGGGCAGTTCTTC
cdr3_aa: CASSPTLAGGQFF

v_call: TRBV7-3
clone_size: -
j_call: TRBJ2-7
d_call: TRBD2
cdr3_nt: TGTGCCAGCAGCTTAGGCAGCGGGACCCCCTACGAGCAGTACTTC
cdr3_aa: CASSLGSGTPYEQYF

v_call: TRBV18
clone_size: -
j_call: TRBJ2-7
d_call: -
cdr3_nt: TGTGCCAGCTCACCAAAAACGGGGAACTCCGCCGGTAGGCAGTACTTC
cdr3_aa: CASSPKTGNSAGRQYF

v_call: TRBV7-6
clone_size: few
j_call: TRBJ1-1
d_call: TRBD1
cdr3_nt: TGTGCCAGCAGCTTAGCCGGGACAGGGAAAACTGAAGCTTTCTTT
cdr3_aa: CASSLAGTGKTEAFF

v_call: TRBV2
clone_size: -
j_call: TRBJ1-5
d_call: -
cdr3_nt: TGTGCCAGCAAACAGGAACGAGAGCCCCAGCATTTT
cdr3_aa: CASKQEREPQHF

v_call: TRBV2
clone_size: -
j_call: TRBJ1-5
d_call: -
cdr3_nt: TGTGCCAGCAGTCCGGACAGAAACAATCAGCCCCAGCATTTT
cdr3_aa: CASSPDRNNQPQHF

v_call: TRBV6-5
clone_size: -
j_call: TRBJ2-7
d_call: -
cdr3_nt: TGTGCCAGCAGTCCACGTTTTAGGGGCGGCGAGCAGTACTTC
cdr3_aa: CASSPRFRGGEQYF

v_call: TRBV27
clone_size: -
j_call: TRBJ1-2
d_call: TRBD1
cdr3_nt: TGTGCCAGCAGTTCCCCGGGACAGCCTAACTATGGCTACACCTTC
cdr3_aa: CASSSPGQPNYGYTF

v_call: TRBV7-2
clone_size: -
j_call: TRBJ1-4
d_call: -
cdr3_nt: TGTGCCAGCACCACGACCCCTGCACAGGTCGGTCACGAAAAACTGTTTTTT
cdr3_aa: CASTTTPAQVGHEKLFF

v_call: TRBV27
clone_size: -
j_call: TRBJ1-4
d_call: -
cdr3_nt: TGTGCCAGCAGTTTAATCGTTGGTGGGGGAAAGGTGGAAAAACTGTTTTTT
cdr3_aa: CASSLIVGGGKVEKLFF

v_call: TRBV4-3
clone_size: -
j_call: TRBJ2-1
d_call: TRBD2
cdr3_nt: TGCGCCAGCAGCCGAGAGAGGACTAGCGTCTACAATGAGCAGTTCTTC
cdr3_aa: CASSRERTSVYNEQFF

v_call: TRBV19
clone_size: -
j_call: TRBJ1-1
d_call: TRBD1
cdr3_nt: TGTGCCAGTAGTGCCCGACAGGGACTCACTGAAGCTTTCTTT
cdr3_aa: CASSARQGLTEAFF

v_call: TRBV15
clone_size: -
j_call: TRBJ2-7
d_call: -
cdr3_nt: TGTGCCACCAGCAGAGACTGGGCCGACCCTAGCAGTAAGTACTTC
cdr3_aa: CATSRDWADPSSKYF

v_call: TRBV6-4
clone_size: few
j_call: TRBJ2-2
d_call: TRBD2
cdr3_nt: TGTGCCAGCAGTGACACAGCCCGTGGGACTAGCGGGAGCGGGGAGCTGTTTTTT
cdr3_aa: CASSDTARGTSGSGELFF

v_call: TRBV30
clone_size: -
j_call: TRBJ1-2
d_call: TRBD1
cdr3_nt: TGTGCCTGGAGTAAGGGACAGAGAATCGGCGGCTACACCTTC
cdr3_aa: CAWSKGQRIGGYTF

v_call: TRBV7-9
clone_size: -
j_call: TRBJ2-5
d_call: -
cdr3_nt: TGTGCCAGCACCCTAGCCGGGCCCTTGGAGACCCAGTACTTC
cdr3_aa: CASTLAGPLETQYF

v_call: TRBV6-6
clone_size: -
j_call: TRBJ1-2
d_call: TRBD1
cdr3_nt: TGTGCCAGCAGTTCGGGACAGAACTATGGCTACACCTTC
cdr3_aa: CASSSGQNYGYTF

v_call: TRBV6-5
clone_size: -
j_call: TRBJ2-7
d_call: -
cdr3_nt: TGTGCCACCACAGACACTTTCAGGGAGCAGTACTTC
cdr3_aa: CATTDTFREQYF

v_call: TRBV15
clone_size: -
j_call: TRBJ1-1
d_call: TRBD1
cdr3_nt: TGTGCCACCAGCAGCCAGGACAGGGGACGGAACACTGAAGCTTTCTTT
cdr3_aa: CATSSQDRGRNTEAFF

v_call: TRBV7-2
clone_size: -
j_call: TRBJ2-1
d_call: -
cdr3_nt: TGTGCCAGCAGGGGACTTGCGGCCTCCTACAATGAGCAGTTCTTC
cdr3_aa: CASRGLAASYNEQFF

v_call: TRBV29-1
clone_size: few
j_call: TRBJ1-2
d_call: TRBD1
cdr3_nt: TGCAGCGTTGAGGCAGGGGGCGGTGGCTACACCTTC
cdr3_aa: CSVEAGGGGYTF

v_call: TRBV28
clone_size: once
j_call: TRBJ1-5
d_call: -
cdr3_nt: TGTGCCAGCAGTTTAGGGGAGACACCTCAGCCCCAGCATTTT
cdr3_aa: CASSLGETPQPQHF

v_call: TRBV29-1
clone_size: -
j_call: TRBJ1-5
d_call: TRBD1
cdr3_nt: TGCAGCGTTGCGCTGACAGGGGGCGAACTTCAGCCCCAGCATTTT
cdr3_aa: CSVALTGGELQPQHF

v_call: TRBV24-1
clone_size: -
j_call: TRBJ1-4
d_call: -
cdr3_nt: TGTGCCACCAGTGATTCCAGGGGCGAGTATGAAAAACTGTTTTTT
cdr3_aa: CATSDSRGEYEKLFF

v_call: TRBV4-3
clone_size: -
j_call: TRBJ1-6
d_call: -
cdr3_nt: TGCGCCAGCAGCCAAGCCCCGAGCGGGGGTTCGGGATCACCCCTCCACTTT
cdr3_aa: CASSQAPSGGSGSPLHF

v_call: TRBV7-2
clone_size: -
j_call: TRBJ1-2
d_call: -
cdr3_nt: TGTGCCAGCAGCTTAGAGAGGGCCTCAGGGGACTATGGCTACACCTTC
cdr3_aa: CASSLERASGDYGYTF

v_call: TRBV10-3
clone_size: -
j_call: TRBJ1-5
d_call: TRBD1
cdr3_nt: TGTGCCATCAGTCCACAGGGGGAACATCAGCCCCAGCATTTT
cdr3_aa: CAISPQGEHQPQHF

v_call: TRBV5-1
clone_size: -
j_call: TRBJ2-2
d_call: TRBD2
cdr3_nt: TGCGCCAGCAGCTCGGGACTAGCGACGAACACCGGGGAGCTGTTTTTT
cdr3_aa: CASSSGLATNTGELFF

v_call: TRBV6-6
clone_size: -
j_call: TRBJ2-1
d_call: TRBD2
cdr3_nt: TGTGCCAGCAGTGACCCGGGCGGGGGGTACAATGAGCAGTTCTTC
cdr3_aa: CASSDPGGGYNEQFF

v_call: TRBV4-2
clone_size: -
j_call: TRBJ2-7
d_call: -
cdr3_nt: TGTGCCAGCAGCCAAACAGCCGGGACATTTGGTGAGCAGTACTTC
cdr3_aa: CASSQTAGTFGEQYF

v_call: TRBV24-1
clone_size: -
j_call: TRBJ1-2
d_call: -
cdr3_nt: TGTGCCACCAGTGAATCGGGAAGCTATGGCTACACCTTC
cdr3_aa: CATSESGSYGYTF

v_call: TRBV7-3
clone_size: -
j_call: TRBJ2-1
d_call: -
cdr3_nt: TGTGCCAGCAGCTTAAGCATAGGGTTCAGCTCCTACAATGAGCAGTTCTTC
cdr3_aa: CASSLSIGFSSYNEQFF

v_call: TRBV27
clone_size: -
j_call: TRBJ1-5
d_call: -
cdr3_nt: TGTGCCAGCAGTTTACTGCCAGGGAGCAATCAGCCCCAGCATTTT
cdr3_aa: CASSLLPGSNQPQHF

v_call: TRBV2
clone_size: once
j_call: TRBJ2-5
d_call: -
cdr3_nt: TGTGCCAGCCTGCAACAGGGTGGATCGGAGACCCAGTACTTC
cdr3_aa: CASLQQGGSETQYF

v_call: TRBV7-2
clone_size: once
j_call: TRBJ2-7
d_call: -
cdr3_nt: TGTGCCAGTTCGGGACAAAATATCGCCTACGAGCAGTACTTC
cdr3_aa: CASSGQNIAYEQYF

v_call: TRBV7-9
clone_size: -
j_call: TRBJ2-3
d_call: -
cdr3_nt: TGTGCCAGCAGCCTCGGCTCGGGGAGCACAGATACGCAGTATTTT
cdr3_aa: CASSLGSGSTDTQYF

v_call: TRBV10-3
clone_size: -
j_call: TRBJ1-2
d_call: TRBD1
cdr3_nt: TGTGCCATTAGAGGACAGGGACACGACTATGGCTACACCTTC
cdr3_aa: CAIRGQGHDYGYTF

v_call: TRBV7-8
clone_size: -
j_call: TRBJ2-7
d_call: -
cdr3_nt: TGTGCCAGCAGCTTAGCGGAGGACAGAGCCTACGAGCAGTACTTC
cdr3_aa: CASSLAEDRAYEQYF

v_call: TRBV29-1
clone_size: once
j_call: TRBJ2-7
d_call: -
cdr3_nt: TGCAGCGCTAGGGACTCCCAAAGCTACGAGCAGTACTTC
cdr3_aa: CSARDSQSYEQYF

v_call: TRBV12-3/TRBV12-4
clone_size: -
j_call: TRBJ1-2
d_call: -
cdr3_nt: TGTGCCAGCAGTTTAGTCCCGGTACACACCTTC
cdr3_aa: CASSLVPVHTF

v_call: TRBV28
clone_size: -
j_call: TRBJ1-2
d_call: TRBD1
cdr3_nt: TGTGCCAGCAGTTTCTCCTCAGGGGGAAATGTCGGTGGCTACACCTTC
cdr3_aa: CASSFSSGGNVGGYTF

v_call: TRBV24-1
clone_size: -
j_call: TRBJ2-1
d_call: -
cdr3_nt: TGTGCCACCAGTGATTTGACCCAAGATGAGCAGTTCTTC
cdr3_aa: CATSDLTQDEQFF

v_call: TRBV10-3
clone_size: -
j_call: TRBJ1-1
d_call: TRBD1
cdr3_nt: TGTGCCATCAGCCAGGGGGCGCCCGCTGAAGCTTTCTTT
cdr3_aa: CAISQGAPAEAFF

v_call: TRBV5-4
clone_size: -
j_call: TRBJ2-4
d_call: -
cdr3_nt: TGTGCCAGCAGCCCCACCGGGGCTGCCAAAAACATTCAGTACTTC
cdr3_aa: CASSPTGAAKNIQYF

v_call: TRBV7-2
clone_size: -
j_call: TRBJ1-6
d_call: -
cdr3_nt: TGTGCCAGCAGTCTGGGACGGAATTCACCCCTCCACTTT
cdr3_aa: CASSLGRNSPLHF